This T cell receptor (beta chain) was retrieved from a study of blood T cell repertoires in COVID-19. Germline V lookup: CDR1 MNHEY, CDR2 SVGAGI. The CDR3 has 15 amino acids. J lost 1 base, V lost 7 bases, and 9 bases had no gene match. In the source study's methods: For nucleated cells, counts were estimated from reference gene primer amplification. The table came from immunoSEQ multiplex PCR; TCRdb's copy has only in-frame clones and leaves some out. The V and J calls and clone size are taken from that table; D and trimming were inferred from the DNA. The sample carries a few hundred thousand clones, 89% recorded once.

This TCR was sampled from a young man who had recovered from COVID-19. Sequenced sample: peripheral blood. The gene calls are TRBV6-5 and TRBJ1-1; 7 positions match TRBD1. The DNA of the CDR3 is TGTGCCAGCATAAATCCGGGACAGCCGAACACTGAAGCTTTCTTT. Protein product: CASINPGQPNTEAFF.